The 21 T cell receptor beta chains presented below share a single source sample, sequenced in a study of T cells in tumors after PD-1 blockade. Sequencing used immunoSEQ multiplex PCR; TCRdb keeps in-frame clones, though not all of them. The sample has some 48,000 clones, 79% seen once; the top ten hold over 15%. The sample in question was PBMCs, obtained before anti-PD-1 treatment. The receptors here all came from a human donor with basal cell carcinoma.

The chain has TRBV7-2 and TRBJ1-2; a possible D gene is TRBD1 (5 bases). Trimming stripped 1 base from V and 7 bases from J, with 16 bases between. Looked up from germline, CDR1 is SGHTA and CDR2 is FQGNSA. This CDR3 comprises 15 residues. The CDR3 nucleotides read TGTGCCAGCAGCTTAGACGGGCAGGGAGTGCGTGGCTACACCTTC. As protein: CASSLDGQGVRGYTF.

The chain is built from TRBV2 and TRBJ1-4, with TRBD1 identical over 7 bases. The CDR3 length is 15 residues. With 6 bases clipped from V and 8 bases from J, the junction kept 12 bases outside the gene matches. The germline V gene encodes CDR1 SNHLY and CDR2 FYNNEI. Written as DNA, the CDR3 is TGTGCCAGCAGACTTACCGGGACAGCGGGCGAAAAACTGTTTTTT. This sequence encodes CASRLTGTAGEKLFF.

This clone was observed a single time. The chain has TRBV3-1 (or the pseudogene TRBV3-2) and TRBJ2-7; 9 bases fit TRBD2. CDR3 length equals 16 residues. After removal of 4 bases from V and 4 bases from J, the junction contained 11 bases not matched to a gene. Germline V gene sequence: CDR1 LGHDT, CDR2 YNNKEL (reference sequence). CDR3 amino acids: CASSPRSGSGSYEQYF. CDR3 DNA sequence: TGTGCCAGCAGCCCTCGCTCGGGTAGCGGGAGTTACGAGCAGTACTTC.

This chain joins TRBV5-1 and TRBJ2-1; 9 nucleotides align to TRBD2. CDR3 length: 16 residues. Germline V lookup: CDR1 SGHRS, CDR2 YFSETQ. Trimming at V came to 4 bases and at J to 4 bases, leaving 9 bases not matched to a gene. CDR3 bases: TGCGCCAGCAGCATGCCAGCGGGAGGATTTTACAATGAGCAGTTCTTC. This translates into CASSMPAGGFYNEQFF.

The CDR3 reads CASAILAGRRIYNEQFF. CDR3 nucleotide sequence: TGTGCCAGCGCGATTCTAGCGGGGAGGAGAATTTACAATGAGCAGTTCTTC. The rearrangement uses TRBV27 and TRBJ2-1; 9 bases align to TRBD2. The CDR3 runs to 17 residues. CDR1 is MNHEY and CDR2 is SMNVEV in the germline V gene (reference sequence). After removal of 8 bases from V and 4 bases from J, the junction contained 15 bases not matched to a gene.

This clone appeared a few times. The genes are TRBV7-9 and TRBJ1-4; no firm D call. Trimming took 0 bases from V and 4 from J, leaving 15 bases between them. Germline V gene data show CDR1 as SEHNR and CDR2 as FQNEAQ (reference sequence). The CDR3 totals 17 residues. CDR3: CASSLAGSQYYNEKLFF. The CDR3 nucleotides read TGTGCCAGCAGCTTAGCGGGTTCCCAGTACTATAATGAAAAACTGTTTTTT.

The CDR3 region has the DNA TGTGCCAGCAGTGCCCCGGGGGGCGCAGGAATTGAAGCTTTCTTT. It is translated as CASSAPGGAGIEAFF. The chain has TRBV28 and TRBJ1-1; a weak D match, TRBD1 (6 bases). This CDR3 region has 15 residues. The V gene lost 5 bases and the J gene lost 7 bases, with 20 bases spanning the gap. Per the germline V gene, CDR1 is MDHEN and CDR2 is SYDVKM.

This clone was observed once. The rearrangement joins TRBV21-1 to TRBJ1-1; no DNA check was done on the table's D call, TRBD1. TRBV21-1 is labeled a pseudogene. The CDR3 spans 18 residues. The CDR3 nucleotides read TGTGCCAGCAGCAAAGCGCGAGACAGGGGGGGCATGAACACTGAAGCTTTCTTT. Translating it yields CASSKARDRGGMNTEAFF.

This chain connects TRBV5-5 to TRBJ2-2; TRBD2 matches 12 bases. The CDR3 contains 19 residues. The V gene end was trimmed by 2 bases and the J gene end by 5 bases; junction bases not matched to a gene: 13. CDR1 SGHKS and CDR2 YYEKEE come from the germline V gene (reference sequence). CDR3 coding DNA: TGTGCCAGCAGCTTTACACTAGCGGGAGGCTCCCGTAATACCGGGGAGCTGTTTTTT. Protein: CASSFTLAGGSRNTGELFF. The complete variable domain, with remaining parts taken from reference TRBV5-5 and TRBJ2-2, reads DAGVTQSPTHLIKTRGQQVTLRCSPISGHKSVSWYQQVLGQGPQFIFQYYEKEERGRGNFPDRFSARQFPNYSSELNVNALLLGDSALYLCASSFTLAGGSRNTGELFFGEGSRLTVL.

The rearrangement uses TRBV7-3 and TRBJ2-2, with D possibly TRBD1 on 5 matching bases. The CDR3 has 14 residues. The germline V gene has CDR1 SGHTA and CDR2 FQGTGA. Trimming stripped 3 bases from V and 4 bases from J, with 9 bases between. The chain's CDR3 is CASSLGQGTGELFF. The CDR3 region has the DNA TGTGCCAGCAGCTTGGGTCAGGGCACCGGGGAGCTGTTTTTT.

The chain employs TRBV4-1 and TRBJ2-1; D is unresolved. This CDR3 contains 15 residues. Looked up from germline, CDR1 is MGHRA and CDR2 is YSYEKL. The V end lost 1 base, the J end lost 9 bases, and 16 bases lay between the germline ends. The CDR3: CASSQGILSSGEQFF. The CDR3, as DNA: TGCGCCAGCAGCCAAGGAATCCTCAGTTCTGGTGAGCAGTTCTTC.

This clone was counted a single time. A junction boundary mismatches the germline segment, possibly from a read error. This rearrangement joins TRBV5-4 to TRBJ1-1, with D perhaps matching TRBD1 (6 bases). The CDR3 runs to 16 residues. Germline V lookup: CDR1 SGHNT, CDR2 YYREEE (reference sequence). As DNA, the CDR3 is TGTGCCAGCAGCTTTGACAGACAGGACGCGAACGCTGAAGCTTTCTTT. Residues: CASSFDRQDANAEAFF.

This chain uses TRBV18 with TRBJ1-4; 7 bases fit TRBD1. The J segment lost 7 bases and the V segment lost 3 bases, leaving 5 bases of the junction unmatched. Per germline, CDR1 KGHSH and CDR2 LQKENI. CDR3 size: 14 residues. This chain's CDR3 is CASSPPTGREKLFF. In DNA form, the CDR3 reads TGTGCCAGCTCACCGCCGACAGGGCGTGAAAAACTGTTTTTT.

CDR3 bases: TGCGCCAGCAGCTTTGCGGGACAACCTAACTATGGCTACACCTTC. Residues: CASSFAGQPNYGYTF. The V gene is TRBV5-1, the J gene TRBJ1-2; D is possibly TRBD1 (6 bases). This CDR3 is built from 15 residues. Germline V CDR1 and CDR2: SGHRS, YFSETQ. V shed 2 bases and J shed 0 bases, with 11 bases lying between them.

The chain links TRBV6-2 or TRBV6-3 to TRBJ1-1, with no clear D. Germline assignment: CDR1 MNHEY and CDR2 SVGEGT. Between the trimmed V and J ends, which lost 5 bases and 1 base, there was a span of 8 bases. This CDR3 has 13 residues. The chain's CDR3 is CASSQLPNTEAFF. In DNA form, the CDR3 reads TGTGCCAGCAGTCAACTTCCGAACACTGAAGCTTTCTTT.

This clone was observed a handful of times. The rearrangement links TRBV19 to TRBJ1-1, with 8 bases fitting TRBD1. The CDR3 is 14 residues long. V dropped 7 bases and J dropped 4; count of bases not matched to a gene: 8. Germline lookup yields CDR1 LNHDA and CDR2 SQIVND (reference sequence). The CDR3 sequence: CASTRGPGSTEAFF. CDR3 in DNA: TGTGCCAGTACCAGGGGGCCAGGGAGCACTGAAGCTTTCTTT.

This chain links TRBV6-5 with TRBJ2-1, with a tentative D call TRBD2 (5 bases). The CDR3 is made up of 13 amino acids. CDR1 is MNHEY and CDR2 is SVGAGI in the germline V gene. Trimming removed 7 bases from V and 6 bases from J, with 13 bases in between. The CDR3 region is CASTRGALNEQFF. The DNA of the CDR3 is TGTGCCAGCACCCGGGGAGCCCTCAATGAGCAGTTCTTC.

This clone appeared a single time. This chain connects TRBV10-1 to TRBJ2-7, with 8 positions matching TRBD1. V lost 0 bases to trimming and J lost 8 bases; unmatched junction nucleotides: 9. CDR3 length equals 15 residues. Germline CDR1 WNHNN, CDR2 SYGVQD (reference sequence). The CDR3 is CASSESVQGAPQQYF. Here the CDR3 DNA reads TGCGCCAGCAGTGAGTCGGTGCAGGGGGCCCCCCAGCAGTACTTC.

CDR3 sequence: CAWEWGSENSGNTIYF. In DNA form, the CDR3 reads TGTGCCTGGGAGTGGGGGAGCGAAAACTCTGGAAACACCATATATTTT. The chain employs TRBV30 and TRBJ1-3, with TRBD1 as a possible D gene (5 bases). The CDR3 is 16 amino acids. Germline V gene data show CDR1 as GTSNPN and CDR2 as SVGIG (reference sequence). Trimming left V 5 bases short and J 0 bases short, with 17 bases between.

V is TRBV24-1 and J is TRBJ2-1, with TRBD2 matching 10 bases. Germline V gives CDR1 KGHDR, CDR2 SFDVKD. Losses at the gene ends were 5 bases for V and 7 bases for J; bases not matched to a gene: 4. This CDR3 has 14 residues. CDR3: CATSASGSNNEQFF. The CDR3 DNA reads TGTGCCACCAGTGCTAGCGGGAGTAATAATGAGCAGTTCTTC.

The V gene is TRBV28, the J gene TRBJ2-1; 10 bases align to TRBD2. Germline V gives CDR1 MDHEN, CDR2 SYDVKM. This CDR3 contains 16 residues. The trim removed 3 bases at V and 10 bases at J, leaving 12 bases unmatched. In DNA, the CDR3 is TGTGCCAGCAGTTTCTCTAGCGGGAGCACGTTCGGGGAGCAGTTCTTC. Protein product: CASSFSSGSTFGEQFF.